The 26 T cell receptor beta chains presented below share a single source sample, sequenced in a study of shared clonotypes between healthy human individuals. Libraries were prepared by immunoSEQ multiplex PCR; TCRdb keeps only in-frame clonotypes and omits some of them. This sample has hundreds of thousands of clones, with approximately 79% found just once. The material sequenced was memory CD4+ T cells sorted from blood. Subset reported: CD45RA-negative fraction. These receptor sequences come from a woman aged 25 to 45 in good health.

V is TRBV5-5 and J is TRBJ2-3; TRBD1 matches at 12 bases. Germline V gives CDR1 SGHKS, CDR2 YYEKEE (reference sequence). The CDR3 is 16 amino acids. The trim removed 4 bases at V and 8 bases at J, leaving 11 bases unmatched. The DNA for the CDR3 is TGTGCCAGCAGCCGACAACCGGGACAGGGGGCATTTACGCAGTATTTT. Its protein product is CASSRQPGQGAFTQYF. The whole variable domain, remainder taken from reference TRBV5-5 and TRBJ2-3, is DAGVTQSPTHLIKTRGQQVTLRCSPISGHKSVSWYQQVLGQGPQFIFQYYEKEERGRGNFPDRFSARQFPNYSSELNVNALLLGDSALYLCASSRQPGQGAFTQYFGPGTRLTVL.

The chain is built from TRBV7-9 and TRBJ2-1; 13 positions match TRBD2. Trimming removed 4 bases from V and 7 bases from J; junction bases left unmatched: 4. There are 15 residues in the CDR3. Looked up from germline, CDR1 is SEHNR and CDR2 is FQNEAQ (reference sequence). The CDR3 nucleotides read TGTGCCAGCAGCTCAGGGACTAGCGGGAATAATGAGCAGTTCTTC. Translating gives CASSSGTSGNNEQFF.

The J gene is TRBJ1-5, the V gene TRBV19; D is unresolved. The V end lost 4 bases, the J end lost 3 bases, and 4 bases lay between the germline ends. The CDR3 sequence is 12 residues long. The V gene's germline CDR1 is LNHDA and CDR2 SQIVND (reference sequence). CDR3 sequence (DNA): TGTGCCAGTAGTACCTCCAATCAGCCCCAGCATTTT. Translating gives CASSTSNQPQHF.

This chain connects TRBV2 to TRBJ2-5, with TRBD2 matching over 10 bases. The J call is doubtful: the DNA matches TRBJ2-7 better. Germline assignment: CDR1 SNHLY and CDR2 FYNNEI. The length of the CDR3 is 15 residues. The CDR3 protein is CATTTPSGGKYEQYF. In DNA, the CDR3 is TGTGCCACAACTACTCCTAGCGGGGGAAAATACGAGCAGTACTTC.

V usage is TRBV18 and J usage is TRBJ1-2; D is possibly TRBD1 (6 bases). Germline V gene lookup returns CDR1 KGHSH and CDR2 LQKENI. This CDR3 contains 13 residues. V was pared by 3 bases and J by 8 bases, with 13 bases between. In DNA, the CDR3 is TGTGCCAGCTCACCGGGGGGGCCCCAGGGCTACACCTTC. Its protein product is CASSPGGPQGYTF.

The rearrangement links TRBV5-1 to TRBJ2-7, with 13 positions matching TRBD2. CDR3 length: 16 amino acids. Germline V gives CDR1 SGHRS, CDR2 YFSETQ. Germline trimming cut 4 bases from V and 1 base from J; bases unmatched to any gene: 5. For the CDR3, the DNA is TGCGCCAGCAGCAAAAGGACTAGCGGGAGTTCCTACGAGCAGTACTTC. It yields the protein CASSKRTSGSSYEQYF.

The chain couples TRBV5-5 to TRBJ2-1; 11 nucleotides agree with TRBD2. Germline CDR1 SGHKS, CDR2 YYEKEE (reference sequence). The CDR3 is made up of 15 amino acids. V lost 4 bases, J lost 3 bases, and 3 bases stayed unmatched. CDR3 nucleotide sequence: TGTGCCAGCAGCACCGGACTAGCGGGCTACAATGAGCAGTTCTTC. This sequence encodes CASSTGLAGYNEQFF.

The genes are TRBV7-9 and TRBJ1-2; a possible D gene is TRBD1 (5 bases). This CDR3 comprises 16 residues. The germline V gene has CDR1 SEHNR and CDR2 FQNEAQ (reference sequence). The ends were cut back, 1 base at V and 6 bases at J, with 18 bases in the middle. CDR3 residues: CASSLGWGRGLDGYTF. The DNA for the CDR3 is TGTGCCAGCAGCTTAGGTTGGGGACGGGGTCTTGATGGCTACACCTTC.

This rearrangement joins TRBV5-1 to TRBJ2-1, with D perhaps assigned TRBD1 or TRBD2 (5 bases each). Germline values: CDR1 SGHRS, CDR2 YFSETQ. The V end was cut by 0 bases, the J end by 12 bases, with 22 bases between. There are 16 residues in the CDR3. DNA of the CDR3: TGCGCCAGCAGCTTGGGGGGCTCAGGGAGCGCGACGGGGCAGTTCTTC. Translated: CASSLGGSGSATGQFF.

CDR3 DNA sequence: TGTGCCAGCAGCGTAGGAGGGACATCATCAGGCTGGGAAAAACTGTTTTTT. Its translation is CASSVGGTSSGWEKLFF. The genes are TRBV9 and TRBJ1-4, with D maybe TRBD1 (6 bases). The CDR3 has 17 amino acids. Trimming removed 0 bases at V and 8 bases at J, with 20 bases between. The germline V gene has CDR1 SGDLS and CDR2 YYNGEE. The full variable domain, its missing parts supplied by reference TRBV9 and TRBJ1-4, is DSGVTQTPKHLITATGQRVTLRCSPRSGDLSVYWYQQSLDQGLQFLIQYYNGEERAKGNILERFSAQQFPDLHSELNLSSLELGDSALYFCASSVGGTSSGWEKLFFGSGTQLSVL.

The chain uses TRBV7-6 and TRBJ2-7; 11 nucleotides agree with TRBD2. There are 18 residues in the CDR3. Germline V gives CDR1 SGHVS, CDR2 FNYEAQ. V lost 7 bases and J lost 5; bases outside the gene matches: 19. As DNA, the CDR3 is TGTGCCAGCACCCCCCGACCGCTTAGCGGGAGGGCCCGGGACGAGCAGTACTTC. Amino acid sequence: CASTPRPLSGRARDEQYF.

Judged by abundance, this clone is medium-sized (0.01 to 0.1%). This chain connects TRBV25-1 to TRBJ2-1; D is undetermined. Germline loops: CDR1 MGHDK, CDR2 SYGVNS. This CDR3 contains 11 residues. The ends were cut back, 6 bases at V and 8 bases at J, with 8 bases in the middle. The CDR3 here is CASSLLDEQFF. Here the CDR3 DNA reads TGTGCCAGCAGCCTTTTGGATGAGCAGTTCTTC.

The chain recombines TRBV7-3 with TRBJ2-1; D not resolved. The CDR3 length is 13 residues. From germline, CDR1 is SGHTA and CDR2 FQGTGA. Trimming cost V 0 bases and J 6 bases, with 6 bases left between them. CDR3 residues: CASSLTSLNEQFF. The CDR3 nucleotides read TGTGCCAGCAGCTTAACGTCTCTCAATGAGCAGTTCTTC. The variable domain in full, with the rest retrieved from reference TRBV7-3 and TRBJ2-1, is GAGVSQTPSNKVTEKGKYVELRCDPISGHTALYWYRQSLGQGPEFLIYFQGTGAADDSGLPNDRFFAVRPEGSVSTLKIQRTERGDSAVYLCASSLTSLNEQFFGPGTRLTVL.

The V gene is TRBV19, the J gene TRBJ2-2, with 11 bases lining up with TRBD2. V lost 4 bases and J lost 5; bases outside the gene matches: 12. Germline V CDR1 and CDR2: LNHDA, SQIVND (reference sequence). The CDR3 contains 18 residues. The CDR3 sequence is CASSRGTSGNTGTGELFF. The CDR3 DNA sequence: TGTGCCAGTAGTAGGGGGACTAGCGGTAACACTGGGACCGGGGAGCTGTTTTTT.

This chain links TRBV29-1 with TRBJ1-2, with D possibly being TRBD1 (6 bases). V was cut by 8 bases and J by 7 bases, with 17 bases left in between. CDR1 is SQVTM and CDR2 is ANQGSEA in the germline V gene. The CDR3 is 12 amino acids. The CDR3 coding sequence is TGCAGCCCCTTAAGGGGGGTCTGTGGCTACACCTTC. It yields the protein CSPLRGVCGYTF.

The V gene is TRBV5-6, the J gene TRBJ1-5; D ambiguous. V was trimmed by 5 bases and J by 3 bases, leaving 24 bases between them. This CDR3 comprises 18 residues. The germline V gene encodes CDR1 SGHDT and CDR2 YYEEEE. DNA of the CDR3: TGTGCCAGCAGGCCCGACCCCGAAAAACCCACCTCCAATCAGCCCCAGCATTTT. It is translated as CASRPDPEKPTSNQPQHF. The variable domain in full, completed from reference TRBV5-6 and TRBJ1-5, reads DAGVTQSPTHLIKTRGQQVTLRCSPKSGHDTVSWYQQALGQGPQFIFQYYEEEERQRGNFPDRFSGHQFPNYSSELNVNALLLGDSALYLCASRPDPEKPTSNQPQHFGDGTRLSIL.

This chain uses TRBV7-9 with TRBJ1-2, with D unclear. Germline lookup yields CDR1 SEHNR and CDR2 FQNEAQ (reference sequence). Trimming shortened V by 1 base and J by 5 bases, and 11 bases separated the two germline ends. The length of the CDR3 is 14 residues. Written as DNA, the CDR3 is TGTGCCAGCAGCTTAGTTCTCAGCGCTTATGGCTACACCTTC. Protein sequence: CASSLVLSAYGYTF.

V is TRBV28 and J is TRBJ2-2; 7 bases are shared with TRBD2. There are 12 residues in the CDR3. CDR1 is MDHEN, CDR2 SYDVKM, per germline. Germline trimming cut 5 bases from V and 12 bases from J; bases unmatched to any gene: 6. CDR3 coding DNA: TGTGCCAGCAGTGATCGGGAGGAGAAGCTGTTTTTT. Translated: CASSDREEKLFF.

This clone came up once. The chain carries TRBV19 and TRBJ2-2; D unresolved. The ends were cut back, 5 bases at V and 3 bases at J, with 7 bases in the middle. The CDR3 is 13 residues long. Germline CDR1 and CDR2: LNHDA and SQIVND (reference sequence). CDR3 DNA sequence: TGTGCCAGTAGTCCCCAGGACACCGGGGAGCTGTTTTTT. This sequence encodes CASSPQDTGELFF.

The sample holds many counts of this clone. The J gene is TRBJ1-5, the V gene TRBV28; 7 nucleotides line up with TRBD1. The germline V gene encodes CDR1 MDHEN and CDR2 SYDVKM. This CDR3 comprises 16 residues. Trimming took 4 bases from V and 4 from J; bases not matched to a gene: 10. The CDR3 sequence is CASSSHTRGVNQPQHF. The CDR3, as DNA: TGTGCCAGCAGTTCCCACACCAGGGGGGTGAATCAGCCCCAGCATTTT.

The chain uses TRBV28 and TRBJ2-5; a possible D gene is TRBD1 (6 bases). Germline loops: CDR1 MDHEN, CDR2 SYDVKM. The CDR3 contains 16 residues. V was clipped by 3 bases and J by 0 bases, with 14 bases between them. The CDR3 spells CASSFTGYGDQETQYF. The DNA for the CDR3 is TGTGCCAGCAGTTTCACAGGGTATGGCGACCAAGAGACCCAGTACTTC. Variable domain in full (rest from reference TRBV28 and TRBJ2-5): DVKVTQSSRYLVKRTGEKVFLECVQDMDHENMFWYRQDPGLGLRLIYFSYDVKMKEKGDIPEGYSVSREKKERFSLILESASTNQTSMYLCASSFTGYGDQETQYFGPGTRLLVL.

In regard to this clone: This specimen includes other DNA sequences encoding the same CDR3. CDR3 nucleotides: TGTGCCAGCAGGGTCGGCGAGCAGTTCTTC. Translating gives CASRVGEQFF. This sequence joins TRBV2 and TRBJ2-1, with D unresolved. Germline CDR1 reads SNHLY; CDR2 reads FYNNEI. V lost 6 bases, J lost 10 bases, and 7 bases lay in between. The CDR3 runs to 10 residues.

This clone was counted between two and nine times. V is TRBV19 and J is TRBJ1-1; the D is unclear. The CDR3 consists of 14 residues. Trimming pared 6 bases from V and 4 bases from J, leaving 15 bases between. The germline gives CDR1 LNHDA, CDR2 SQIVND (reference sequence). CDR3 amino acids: CASSLANSGTEAFF. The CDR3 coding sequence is TGTGCCAGTAGCCTCGCCAACTCGGGCACTGAAGCTTTCTTT.

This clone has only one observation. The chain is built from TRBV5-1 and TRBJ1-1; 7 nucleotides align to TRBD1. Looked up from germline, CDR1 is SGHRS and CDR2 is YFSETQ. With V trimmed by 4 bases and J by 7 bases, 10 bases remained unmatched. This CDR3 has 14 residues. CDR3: CASSRITGEGEAFF. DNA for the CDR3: TGCGCCAGCAGCCGAATCACAGGGGAGGGTGAAGCTTTCTTT.

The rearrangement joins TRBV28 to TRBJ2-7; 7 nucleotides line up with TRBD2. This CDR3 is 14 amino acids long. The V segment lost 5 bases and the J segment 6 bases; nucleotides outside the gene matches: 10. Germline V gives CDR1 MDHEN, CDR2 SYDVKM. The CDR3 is CASSSERLAREQYF. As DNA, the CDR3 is TGTGCCAGCAGTAGCGAAAGACTAGCTCGCGAGCAGTACTTC. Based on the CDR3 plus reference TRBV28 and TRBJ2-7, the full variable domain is DVKVTQSSRYLVKRTGEKVFLECVQDMDHENMFWYRQDPGLGLRLIYFSYDVKMKEKGDIPEGYSVSREKKERFSLILESASTNQTSMYLCASSSERLAREQYFGPGTRLTVT.

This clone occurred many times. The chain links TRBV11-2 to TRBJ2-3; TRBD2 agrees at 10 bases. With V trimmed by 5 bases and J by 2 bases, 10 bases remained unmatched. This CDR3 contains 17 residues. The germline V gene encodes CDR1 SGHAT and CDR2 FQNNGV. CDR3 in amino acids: CASSNSLLAGDTDTQYF. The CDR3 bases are TGTGCCAGCAGCAATAGCCTCCTAGCGGGGGACACAGATACGCAGTATTTT.